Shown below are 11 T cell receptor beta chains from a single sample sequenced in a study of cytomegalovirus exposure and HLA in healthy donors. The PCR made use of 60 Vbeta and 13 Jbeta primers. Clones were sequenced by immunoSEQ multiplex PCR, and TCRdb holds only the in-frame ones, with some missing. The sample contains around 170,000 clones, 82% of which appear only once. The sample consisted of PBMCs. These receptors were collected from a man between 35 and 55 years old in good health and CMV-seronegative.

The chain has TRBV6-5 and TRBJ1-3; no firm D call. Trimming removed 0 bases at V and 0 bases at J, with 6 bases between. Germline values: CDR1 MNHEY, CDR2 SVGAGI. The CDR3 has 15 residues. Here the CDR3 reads CASSYSIDSGNTIYF. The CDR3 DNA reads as TGTGCCAGCAGTTACTCGATAGACTCTGGAAACACCATATATTTT.

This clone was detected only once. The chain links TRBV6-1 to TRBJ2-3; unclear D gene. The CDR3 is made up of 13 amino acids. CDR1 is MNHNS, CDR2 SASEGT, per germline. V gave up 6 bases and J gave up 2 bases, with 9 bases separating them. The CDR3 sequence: CASSGSYTDTQYF. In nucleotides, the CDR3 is TGTGCCAGCAGCGGGTCCTACACAGATACGCAGTATTTT.

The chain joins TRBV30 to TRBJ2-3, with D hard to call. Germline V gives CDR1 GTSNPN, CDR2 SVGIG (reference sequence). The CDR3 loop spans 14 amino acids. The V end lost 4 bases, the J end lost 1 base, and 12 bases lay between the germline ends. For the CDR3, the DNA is TGTGCCTGGAACTCGATGGTCCGCACAGATACGCAGTATTTT. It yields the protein CAWNSMVRTDTQYF.

The CDR3 sequence: CASSLQGRNTEAFF. The CDR3 region has the DNA TGTGCCAGCTCATTACAGGGAAGGAACACTGAAGCTTTCTTT. The V call is TRBV18, the J call TRBJ1-1; weak D call: TRBD1 (6 bases). Trimming shortened V by 5 bases and J by 1 base, and 11 bases separated the two germline ends. This CDR3 is built from 14 residues. Looked up from germline, CDR1 is KGHSH and CDR2 is LQKENI.

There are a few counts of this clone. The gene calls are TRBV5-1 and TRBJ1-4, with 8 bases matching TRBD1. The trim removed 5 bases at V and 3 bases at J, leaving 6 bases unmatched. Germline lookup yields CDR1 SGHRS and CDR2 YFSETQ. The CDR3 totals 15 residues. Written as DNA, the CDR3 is TGCGCCAGCAGTCGGTGGACAGGGTCTAATGAAAAACTGTTTTTT. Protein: CASSRWTGSNEKLFF.

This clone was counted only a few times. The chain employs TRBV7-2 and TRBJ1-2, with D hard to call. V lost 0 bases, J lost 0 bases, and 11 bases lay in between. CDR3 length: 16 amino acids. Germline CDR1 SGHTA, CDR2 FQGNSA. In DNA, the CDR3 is TGTGCCAGCAGCTTAGCATTTCCAAGAGCTAACTATGGCTACACCTTC. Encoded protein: CASSLAFPRANYGYTF. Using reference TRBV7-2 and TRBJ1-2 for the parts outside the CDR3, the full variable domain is GAGVSQSPSNKVTEKGKDVELRCDPISGHTALYWYRQSLGQGLEFLIYFQGNSAPDKSGLPSDRFSAERTGGSVSTLTIQRTQQEDSAVYLCASSLAFPRANYGYTFGSGTRLTVV.

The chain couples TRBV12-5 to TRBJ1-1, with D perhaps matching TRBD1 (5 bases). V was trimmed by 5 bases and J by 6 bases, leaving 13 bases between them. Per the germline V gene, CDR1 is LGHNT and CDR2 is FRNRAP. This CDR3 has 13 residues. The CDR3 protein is CASGASWGAEAFF. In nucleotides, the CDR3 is TGTGCTAGTGGTGCCTCGTGGGGCGCTGAAGCTTTCTTT.

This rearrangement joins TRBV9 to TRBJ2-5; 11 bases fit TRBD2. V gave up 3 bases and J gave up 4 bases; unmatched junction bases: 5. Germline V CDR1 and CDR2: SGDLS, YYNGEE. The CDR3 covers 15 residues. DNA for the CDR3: TGTGCCAGCAGCGGTAGCGGGAGGGCCTTAGAGACCCAGTACTTC. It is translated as CASSGSGRALETQYF.

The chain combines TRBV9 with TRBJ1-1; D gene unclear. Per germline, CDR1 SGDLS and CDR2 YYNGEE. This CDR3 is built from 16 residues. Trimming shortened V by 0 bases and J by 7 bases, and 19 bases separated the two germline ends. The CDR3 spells CASSVGRHEAQDEAFF. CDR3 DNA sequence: TGTGCCAGCAGCGTAGGTCGGCATGAAGCCCAGGATGAAGCTTTCTTT. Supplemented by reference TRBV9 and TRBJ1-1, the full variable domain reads DSGVTQTPKHLITATGQRVTLRCSPRSGDLSVYWYQQSLDQGLQFLIQYYNGEERAKGNILERFSAQQFPDLHSELNLSSLELGDSALYFCASSVGRHEAQDEAFFGQGTRLTVV.

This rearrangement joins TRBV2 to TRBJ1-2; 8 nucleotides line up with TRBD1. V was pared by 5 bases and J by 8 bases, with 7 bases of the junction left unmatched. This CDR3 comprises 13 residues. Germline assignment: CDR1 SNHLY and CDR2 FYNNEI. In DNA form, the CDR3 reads TGTGCCAGCAGTCCAGGACAGGGCAAGGGCTACACCTTC. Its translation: CASSPGQGKGYTF.

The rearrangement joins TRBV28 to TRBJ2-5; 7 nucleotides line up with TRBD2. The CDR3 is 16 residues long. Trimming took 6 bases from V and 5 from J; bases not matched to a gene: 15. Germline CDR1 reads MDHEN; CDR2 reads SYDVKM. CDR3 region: CASSRAGEGRRETQYF. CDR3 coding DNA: TGTGCCAGCAGCCGCGCTGGGGAGGGCAGGAGGGAGACCCAGTACTTC.